This T cell receptor (beta chain) was observed in a study of cytomegalovirus exposure and HLA in healthy donors. General observations from the study: For TCR beta chains, V- and J-gene trimming was later linked to a missense DCLRE1C variant. In an earlier analysis, most TCR beta V segments were productive about 87% or about 30% of the time.

With 60 Vbeta and 13 Jbeta primers, the PCR was carried out. The protocol was immunoSEQ multiplex PCR, while the TCRdb copy is restricted to in-frame clones and leaves out a portion. The table records about 190,000 clones, roughly four fifths of them present only once. Concerning this clone: Its antigen remains unknown.

V lost 7 bases to trimming and J lost 6 bases, with 12 bases between them. The CDR3 is 11 residues long. The germline V gene has CDR1 SQVTM and CDR2 ANQGSEA. V usage is TRBV29-1 and J usage is TRBJ2-5; D gene uncertain. Sequenced sample: PBMCs. The clonotype was recovered from a woman in her twenties or thirties in good health and CMV-seropositive. CDR3 loop: CSAHERQTQYF. DNA of the CDR3: TGCAGCGCCCACGAGAGGCAGACCCAGTACTTC.